Listed here is a single T cell receptor beta chain. What it binds is unknown. The CDR3 length is 15 residues. Trimming shortened V by 0 bases and J by 3 bases, and 11 bases separated the two germline ends. CDR1 SGHNT and CDR2 YYREEE come from the germline V gene (reference sequence). The sample originates from a study of T and B cells in COVID-19 patients. About the research overall: Blood was sampled from COVID-19 patients who were either actively infected or recovered. Median age was 34 years in the recovered cohort and around 67 years in the active-infection cohort. Study-level points and caveats: Highly clonal in active COVID-19, TRB repertoires exceeded healthy-donor diversity and richness at recovery.

Multiplex PCR with BIOMED2 TRB-A/B primer pools amplified TRB rearrangements. TCRdb used MiXCR to reprocess the multiplex PCR reads, holding one entry per CDR3 protein. This table holds more than 9,000 distinct CDR3 sequences, about 33% found once. Blood genomic DNA input for TRB amplification was about 220-500 ng. Sequenced material: blood. The rearrangement joins TRBV5-4 to TRBJ2-3; no clear D. This TCR derives from a human donor with active COVID-19. CDR3 residues: CASSLGAGLTDTQYF. CDR3 in DNA: TGTGCCAGCAGCTTGGGTGCCGGCTTGACAGATACGCAGTATTTT.